These 28 T cell receptor beta chains originate from one sample sequenced in a study of blood T cell repertoires in COVID-19. Here immunoSEQ multiplex PCR was the method, and the copy in TCRdb shows in-frame clones only, minus some. The table lists about 140,000 clones, more than 80% of them singletons. Sequenced sample: peripheral blood. The receptor set was obtained from a human donor in a cohort sampled during active COVID-19.

The chain joins TRBV4-2 to TRBJ1-5; 10 nucleotides line up with TRBD1. This CDR3 comprises 16 residues. J gave up 1 base and V 3 bases, and 3 bases lay outside the gene matches. Germline assignment: CDR1 LGHNA and CDR2 YNFKEQ. The CDR3 reads CASSHGQGESNQPQHF. CDR3 nucleotides: TGTGCCAGCAGCCACGGACAGGGGGAGAGCAATCAGCCCCAGCATTTT.

The V gene is TRBV30, the J gene TRBJ2-4; 8 bases match TRBD2. The length of the CDR3 is 14 residues. Germline V gives CDR1 GTSNPN, CDR2 SVGIG (reference sequence). After removal of 4 bases from V and 7 bases from J, the junction contained 9 bases not matched to a gene. CDR3 DNA: TGTGCCTGGACCCCCGGGGGGGCGCGGAACATTCAGTACTTC. This translates into CAWTPGGARNIQYF.

The chain joins TRBV19 to TRBJ2-2; TRBD2 matches at 8 bases. Unmatched junction bases numbered 9, after V lost 3 bases and J lost 0 bases. Per the germline V gene, CDR1 is LNHDA and CDR2 is SQIVND (reference sequence). The CDR3 is 18 residues long. CDR3 loop: CASSMSGSGASNTGELFF. CDR3 bases: TGTGCCAGTAGTATGTCGGGTAGCGGGGCCTCGAACACCGGGGAGCTGTTTTTT.

V and J are TRBV4-1 and TRBJ1-2; perhaps TRBD1 as D (5 bases). CDR3 length equals 15 residues. V was pared by 0 bases and J by 0 bases, with 8 bases between. Germline CDR1 reads MGHRA; CDR2 reads YSYEKL. This chain's CDR3 is CASSQEGGANYGYTF. The CDR3 nucleotides are TGCGCCAGCAGCCAAGAGGGGGGGGCTAACTATGGCTACACCTTC.

The chain has TRBV5-4 and TRBJ1-2; a weak D match, TRBD1 (6 bases). Trimming shortened V by 1 base and J by 5 bases, and 12 bases separated the two germline ends. The CDR3 spans 14 residues. The germline gives CDR1 SGHNT, CDR2 YYREEE (reference sequence). In DNA form, the CDR3 reads TGTGCCAGCAGCTTGTCGGACGGGACATATGGCTACACCTTC. This codes for CASSLSDGTYGYTF.

The J gene is TRBJ2-3, the V gene TRBV11-3, with 8 bases fitting TRBD1. This CDR3 region has 16 residues. V lost 5 bases and J lost 0; bases outside the gene matches: 7. CDR1 and CDR2 from the germline V gene are SGHNT and YENEEA. The CDR3 sequence: CASSPGTGKSTDTQYF. CDR3 coding DNA: TGTGCCAGCAGCCCTGGGACAGGTAAAAGCACAGATACGCAGTATTTT. Full variable domain (missing parts from reference TRBV11-3 and TRBJ2-3): EAGVVQSPRYKIIEKKQPVAFWCNPISGHNTLYWYLQNLGQGPELLIRYENEEAVDDSQLPKDRFSAERLKGVDSTLKIQPAELGDSAVYLCASSPGTGKSTDTQYFGPGTRLTVL.

J is TRBJ2-5 and V is TRBV27; 8 nucleotides agree with TRBD2. Germline CDR1 and CDR2: MNHEY and SMNVEV (reference sequence). Trimming cost V 2 bases and J 2 bases; bases outside gene matches: 7. The CDR3 consists of 16 residues. The CDR3 nucleotides read TGTGCCAGCAGTTTAAACCCGGGGGGGCTTCAAGAGACCCAGTACTTC. Residues: CASSLNPGGLQETQYF.

The V and J genes are TRBV7-8 and TRBJ1-3, with 8 bases matching TRBD1. The V gene end was trimmed by 4 bases and the J gene end by 0 bases; junction bases not matched to a gene: 11. The germline V gene has CDR1 SGHVS and CDR2 FQNEAQ. The CDR3 runs to 18 residues. The CDR3 protein is CASSSPRQGPSSGNTIYF. CDR3 bases: TGTGCCAGCAGCTCCCCAAGACAGGGGCCGAGCTCTGGAAACACCATATATTTT.

This chain uses TRBV9 with TRBJ2-1; tentative D call: TRBD2 (6 bases). There are 15 residues in the CDR3. The V end lost 6 bases, the J end lost 0 bases, and 13 bases lay between the germline ends. CDR1 and CDR2 from the germline V gene are SGDLS and YYNGEE. CDR3 in amino acids: CASNSGDPSYNEQFF. For the CDR3, the DNA is TGTGCCAGCAATTCGGGGGACCCCTCCTACAATGAGCAGTTCTTC. The variable domain in full, with the rest retrieved from reference TRBV9 and TRBJ2-1, is DSGVTQTPKHLITATGQRVTLRCSPRSGDLSVYWYQQSLDQGLQFLIQYYNGEERAKGNILERFSAQQFPDLHSELNLSSLELGDSALYFCASNSGDPSYNEQFFGPGTRLTVL.

This clone was observed at least ten times. V is TRBV7-3 and J is TRBJ2-2; perhaps TRBD1 as D (6 bases). The CDR3 totals 14 residues. The germline CDR1 and CDR2 sequences are SGHTA and FQGTGA. The ends were cut back, 5 bases at V and 2 bases at J, with 9 bases in the middle. The CDR3 protein is CASSLQGNTGELFF. Here the CDR3 DNA reads TGTGCCAGCAGCCTACAGGGAAACACCGGGGAGCTGTTTTTT.

The chain links TRBV6-6 to TRBJ2-7, with 9 nucleotides matching TRBD2. V was clipped by 5 bases and J by 4 bases; unmatched bases: 9. Germline V gives CDR1 MNHNY, CDR2 SVGAGI (reference sequence). The CDR3 has 15 amino acids. CDR3 loop: CASSDFASGVYEQYF. CDR3 bases: TGTGCCAGCAGTGACTTTGCTAGCGGGGTATACGAGCAGTACTTC.

The chain couples TRBV5-5 to TRBJ1-3; TRBD1 matches at 8 bases. V shed 3 bases and J 8 bases; nucleotides not matched to a gene: 10. The CDR3 extends over 15 amino acids. Germline loops: CDR1 SGHKS, CDR2 YYEKEE (reference sequence). The CDR3 is CASSSDRGGIDTIYF. DNA for the CDR3: TGTGCCAGCAGCTCAGACAGGGGTGGGATAGACACCATATATTTT.

V and J are TRBV18 and TRBJ2-7; 9 bases line up with TRBD1. V was clipped by 5 bases and J by 3 bases; unmatched bases: 8. This CDR3 contains 15 residues. In germline, CDR1 is KGHSH, CDR2 LQKENI. This CDR3 is CASSTGQGPNYEQYF. The CDR3 DNA sequence: TGTGCCAGCTCAACTGGACAGGGGCCCAACTACGAGCAGTACTTC.

V is TRBV29-1 and J is TRBJ1-5; the D gene is possibly TRBD1 (5 bases). Between the trimmed V and J ends, which lost 6 bases and 5 bases, there was a span of 17 bases. The CDR3 extends over 14 amino acids. Germline V gene lookup returns CDR1 SQVTM and CDR2 ANQGSEA. The CDR3 coding sequence is TGCAGCGTGACCCTGACAGACCGCGATCAGCCCCAGCATTTT. It specifies CSVTLTDRDQPQHF.

The chain links TRBV5-6 to TRBJ1-6, with D possibly matching TRBD1 (5 bases). Germline-derived CDR1 and CDR2 are SGHDT and YYEEEE. This CDR3 spans 14 amino acids. V was trimmed by 3 bases and J by 4 bases, leaving 8 bases between them. CDR3 nucleotides: TGTGCCAGCAGCTCGGGACTTTATAATTCACCCCTCCACTTT. This gives the protein CASSSGLYNSPLHF.

The chain couples TRBV28 to TRBJ2-7; 8 bases agree with TRBD2. Germline V CDR1 and CDR2: MDHEN, SYDVKM. The CDR3 is made up of 14 amino acids. V lost 4 bases and J lost 4; bases outside the gene matches: 6. The CDR3 bases are TGTGCCAGCAGTTCTGGCGGGGGGCGGTACGAGCAGTACTTC. Translated: CASSSGGGRYEQYF.

The genes are TRBV28 and TRBJ1-4; TRBD1 is a possible D gene (5 bases). CDR3 length: 12 amino acids. V was shortened by 8 bases and J by 9 bases, with 13 bases between the two germline ends. Per the germline V gene, CDR1 is MDHEN and CDR2 is SYDVKM. CDR3 loop: CASSGGAQKLFF. CDR3 nucleotides: TGTGCCAGCTCCGGTGGGGCTCAAAAACTGTTTTTT. Filled out from reference TRBV28 and TRBJ1-4, the complete variable domain reads DVKVTQSSRYLVKRTGEKVFLECVQDMDHENMFWYRQDPGLGLRLIYFSYDVKMKEKGDIPEGYSVSREKKERFSLILESASTNQTSMYLCASSGGAQKLFFGSGTQLSVL.

This clone occurred once. The gene calls are TRBV5-6 and TRBJ2-5; 10 bases are a match to TRBD2. Trimming removed 2 bases from V and 0 bases from J; junction bases left unmatched: 7. Germline loops: CDR1 SGHDT, CDR2 YYEEEE. The CDR3 totals 17 residues. The CDR3 protein is CASSLAGGPINQETQYF. For the CDR3, the DNA is TGTGCCAGCAGCTTAGCGGGGGGGCCAATCAACCAAGAGACCCAGTACTTC. Based on the CDR3 plus reference TRBV5-6 and TRBJ2-5, the full variable domain is DAGVTQSPTHLIKTRGQQVTLRCSPKSGHDTVSWYQQALGQGPQFIFQYYEEEERQRGNFPDRFSGHQFPNYSSELNVNALLLGDSALYLCASSLAGGPINQETQYFGPGTRLLVL.

The chain has TRBV7-6 and TRBJ2-1, with 13 bases lining up with TRBD2. The CDR3 spans 19 residues. After removal of 6 bases from V and 0 bases from J, the junction contained 11 bases not matched to a gene. Germline CDR1 is SGHVS and CDR2 is FNYEAQ. CDR3: CASSSSTSGGAASYNEQFF. The CDR3, as DNA: TGTGCCAGCAGTTCCTCCACTAGCGGGGGGGCCGCCTCCTACAATGAGCAGTTCTTC.

The chain combines TRBV4-3 with TRBJ1-2; D remains unclear. The germline V gene encodes CDR1 LGHNA and CDR2 YSLEER. The CDR3 length is 15 residues. The germline V and J ends were trimmed by 3 bases and 8 bases, with 19 bases remaining between them. The CDR3 loop reads CASSHIGVLTGGYTF. Here the CDR3 DNA reads TGCGCCAGCAGCCACATCGGAGTCCTCACGGGGGGCTACACCTTC.

The J gene is TRBJ1-2, the V gene TRBV5-6; the D gene is possibly TRBD1 (5 bases). The CDR3 is made up of 15 amino acids. Germline V lookup: CDR1 SGHDT, CDR2 YYEEEE. The germline V and J ends were trimmed by 4 bases and 0 bases, with 13 bases remaining between them. CDR3 nucleotides: TGTGCCAGCAGCCGCGGGGGGTTCACTAACTATGGCTACACCTTC. Amino acid sequence: CASSRGGFTNYGYTF.

A note on this clone: Other nucleotide sequences in the sample specify the same CDR3. The chain links TRBV27 to TRBJ2-5; TRBD1 aligns across 8 bases. V was clipped by 5 bases and J by 5 bases; unmatched bases: 7. The CDR3 spans 14 residues. CDR1 and CDR2 (germline): MNHEY, SMNVEV (reference sequence). In nucleotides, the CDR3 is TGTGCCAGCAGTCCTGGACAGGGATGGGAGACCCAGTACTTC. Its protein is CASSPGQGWETQYF.

The J gene is TRBJ1-1, the V gene TRBV9; D is unclear. CDR3 length: 14 amino acids. The germline V and J ends were trimmed by 5 bases and 3 bases, with 14 bases remaining between them. Germline CDR1 and CDR2: SGDLS and YYNGEE. This chain's CDR3 is CASRTEGVDTEAFF. CDR3 coding DNA: TGTGCCAGCAGGACTGAGGGAGTTGACACTGAAGCTTTCTTT.

The chain carries TRBV5-1 and TRBJ2-7; 11 nucleotides align to TRBD2. Germline assignment: CDR1 SGHRS and CDR2 YFSETQ. The J segment lost 2 bases and the V segment lost 4 bases, leaving 5 bases of the junction unmatched. This CDR3 has 15 residues. CDR3 region: CASSAGTSGTYEQYF. The CDR3 DNA follows: TGCGCCAGCAGCGCCGGGACTAGCGGAACCTACGAGCAGTACTTC.

The rearrangement joins TRBV6-5 to TRBJ1-1, with 7 bases lining up with TRBD1. Germline values: CDR1 MNHEY, CDR2 SVGAGI. The CDR3 spans 15 residues. With V trimmed by 0 bases and J by 0 bases, 1 base remained unmatched. For the CDR3, the DNA is TGTGCCAGCAGTTACTCGGGACAGATGAACACTGAAGCTTTCTTT. Its translation: CASSYSGQMNTEAFF.

This chain connects TRBV7-2 to TRBJ1-2; weak D call: TRBD1 (6 bases). Germline V gene data show CDR1 as SGHTA and CDR2 as FQGNSA. V was clipped by 5 bases and J by 1 base, with 11 bases between them. The CDR3 is 14 residues long. This CDR3 is CASSRDNLNYGYTF. CDR3 sequence (DNA): TGTGCCAGCAGCCGGGACAACCTTAACTATGGCTACACCTTC.

Here the CDR3 DNA reads TGTGCCAGCTCACCTAAAGATAACAGGGGGCATAGGGGCAATCAGCCCCAGCATTTT. It encodes CASSPKDNRGHRGNQPQHF. V usage is TRBV18 and J usage is TRBJ1-5; 9 bases match TRBD1. The CDR3 contains 19 residues. The V gene's germline CDR1 is KGHSH and CDR2 LQKENI. V shed 3 bases and J 2 bases; nucleotides not matched to a gene: 14.

This clone came up a few times. The chain combines TRBV7-9 with TRBJ2-7; 11 positions agree with TRBD1. Germline V lookup: CDR1 SEHNR, CDR2 FQNEAQ (reference sequence). This CDR3 spans 15 amino acids. V was pared by 4 bases and J by 6 bases, with 8 bases of the junction left unmatched. The CDR3 loop is CASSSGQGVPREQYF. The DNA for the CDR3 is TGTGCCAGCAGCTCGGGACAGGGGGTCCCCCGCGAGCAGTACTTC.